This T cell receptor beta chain emerged from a study of T cells after yellow fever vaccination (dated by TCRdb to between 2018 and 2020). Regarding the complete study: Using CD3, CD45RA, CCR7 and CD95 staining, memory subsets (EM, EMRA, CM and Tscm) were sorted on a BD FACS Aria III. To follow T-cell clones before and after both primary and booster YFV17D yellow fever vaccination, bulk TCR alpha and beta repertoires underwent longitudinal sequencing. Sorting of memory subsets took place on days 0, 15 and 45 and at 18 months after primary vaccination, as well as on days 0, 15 and 45 after the 30-year booster. Two healthy male donors made up the cohort, one aged 18 to 30 years and the other aged 30 to 40 years. Libraries from fractions with low cell numbers were prepared with the SMART-Seq v4 Ultra Low Input RNA kit. Blood samples were taken at several timepoints before and after primary and secondary immunization, and bulk PBMC replicates and cell subsets were isolated. Results and caveats for the whole study, not just this receptor: Compared with the primary T-cell response, the secondary T-cell response was faster but weaker, reaching its peak on day 5 rather than on day 15. Because only a couple of donors were included in the study, the extent to which the findings can be generalized is limited. In the sorted memory subsets on day 0, nearly all vaccine-responding clonotypes were below the level of detection. After the booster, most clones that had expanded after primary vaccination were detected again (approximately 96% of CD4 and 88% of CD8), suggesting broad maintenance of memory. A small share of clonotypes was detected in both CD4 and CD8 compartments, with the overlap likely arising from convergent recombination. Computational filtering was required because FACS-sorted repertoires could contain abundant contaminating clonotypes from the bulk population.

The instrument given in TCRdb is Illumina NovaSeq 6000. Synthesis of TCR cDNA relied on 5'RACE template switching, a step that introduced a universal primer site along with unique molecular identifiers. Priming of cDNA synthesis was performed from both the TCR alpha and TCR beta constant segments. Library amplification involved two PCR steps, and the second step added sample barcodes and sequencing adapters. Sequencing of libraries was done on Illumina HiSeq 2500 (2x100 bp) or NovaSeq (2x150 bp). In the source study's methods: Demultiplexing of reads and collapsing into UMI consensus sequences were performed with MIGEC, and V(D)J alignment was carried out with MiXCR. Vaccine-responding clonotypes were identified with edgeR using replicate PBMC samples, with FDR below 0.01 and a log2 fold change above 5 up to day 15 being required. Bulk clonotypes were assigned CD4 or CD8 identity according to which sequenced CD4 or CD8 repertoire held them at higher abundance. To estimate how each clone was distributed across memory phenotypes, clonotype frequencies in memory subsets were weighted by FACS-sorted cell numbers. Starting from the raw public reads, TCRdb applied fastp trimming at Q25, assembled clones with MiXCR and retained in-frame beta chains. When rows share a CDR3 protein, they turn into one entry using the most common DNA and genes. In this record, the V and J calls reflect TCRdb's handling and not the investigators' own analysis. Counted in this sample were tens of thousands of distinct CDR3 sequences; approximately 5.7% of them appeared once. 31% of the sample goes to the ten largest clones.

The intended sense of this specimen's treatment or condition label: live attenuated yellow fever vaccine strain. A standard Ficoll-Paque protocol was used to isolate PBMCs from peripheral blood. RNA from sorted memory subsets was extracted with the RNeasy Micro Kit. There are many counts of this clonotype. No per-base quality is available; no much larger clone lies one base away. This specimen consisted of PBMCs, either bulk or a sorted T-cell subset (CD4+, CD8+, memory, or dextramer-sorted; not recorded which), obtained on the day of the yellow fever booster vaccination. This TCR was recovered from a man younger than 35 who received the YFV17D yellow fever vaccine.

The DNA is TGTGCCAGCAGCATGGCCCGGGATGAGCAGTTCTTC. Translated, this gives CASSMARDEQFF. The sequence is built from TRBV7-9 and TRBJ2-1, with no confident D gene call. V loses 5 bases of germline sequence and J loses 8 bases, and the interval between the two ends is 10 bases. The CDR1 and CDR2 encoded by the germline V gene (reference sequence) are SEHNR and FQNEAQ. There are 12 amino acids in the CDR3, from cysteine to phenylalanine inclusive. CDR3 DNA only is kept here, 36 bases in frame from base 1.